This T cell receptor beta chain was identified during a study of control samples from healthy donors and cancer patients. The data were produced by immunoSEQ multiplex PCR, yet TCRdb's version contains in-frame clones alone and is incomplete. Counted here are 98,000 or so clones, around 80% occurring once; the ten biggest clones make up about 10%. Between the trimmed V and J ends, which lost 1 base and 4 bases, there was a span of 11 bases. This CDR3 region has 15 residues. CDR1 is SNHLY and CDR2 is FYNNEI in the germline V gene. The chain is built from TRBV2 and TRBJ1-3; D gene unclear. This TCR was recovered from a woman aged 25-40 years in good health. The sample consisted of blood. Written as DNA, the CDR3 is TGTGCCAGCAGTGAAGACGGCTTGGCGGGAAACACCATATATTTT. Protein: CASSEDGLAGNTIYF.